This T cell receptor beta chain derives from a study of shared clonotypes between healthy human individuals. Study outcomes and limitations: Researchers sampled only blood; tissue repertoires likely differ.

The germline gives CDR1 SGHVS, CDR2 FQNEAQ. V was cut by 1 base and J by 10 bases, with 9 bases left in between. CDR3 length equals 12 residues. Sequenced by immunoSEQ multiplex PCR; TCRdb stores in-frame clones only, minus some. Here the sample spans 2,500,000 or so clones, just under 95% being singletons. Of note for this clone: Antigen specificity is unknown.

V is TRBV7-8 and J is TRBJ2-3; no firm D call. This clonotype originated in a young man in good health. Some clones in this sample may be carry-over from other donors' samples. Material: naive CD4+ T cells from PBMCs. Indicated subset: CD45RA+ positively selected. The DNA of the CDR3 is TGTGCCAGCAGCTTAGGGTCGGATCCGCAGTATTTT. This translates into CASSLGSDPQYF.